The 5 T cell receptor beta chains reported below all come from one sample, sequenced in a study of metastatic and nonmetastatic thyroid tumors. Every patient was untreated before thyroid surgery. TCRdb re-analyzed the PCR reads using MiXCR. The sample holds 25,000 to 35,000 clones, 30% seen once. The sample consisted of blood. Receptor source: a female donor with papillary thyroid cancer or a benign thyroid nodule (not recorded which). Some clones in this sample may be carry-over from other donors' samples.

This clone was observed at least ten times. The chain couples TRBV27 to TRBJ2-4; no clear D gene. V lost 7 bases and J lost 14, with 21 bases in between. Germline CDR1 reads MNHEY; CDR2 reads SMNVEV (reference sequence). The CDR3 contains 13 residues. The CDR3 DNA is TGTGCCAGCACCACCTCCTCCGGACGGTCGGAGTACTTC. Residues: CASTTSSGRSEYF.

Relative to its sample, this clone is medium-sized. The chain has TRBV12-3 or TRBV12-4 and TRBJ2-3; 8 bases match TRBD2. The J segment lost 1 base and the V segment lost 3 bases, leaving 3 bases of the junction unmatched. The CDR3 contains 15 residues. CDR3 coding DNA: TGTGCCAGCAGTTTTGCGGGAGGACGCACAGATACGCAGTATTTT. This codes for CASSFAGGRTDTQYF.

The sample holds many counts of this clone. V gene TRBV4-1 combines with J gene TRBJ2-3; D ambiguous. Germline V gene sequence: CDR1 MGHRA, CDR2 YSYEKL. The CDR3 is made up of 12 amino acids. Trimming removed 0 bases from V and 8 bases from J, with 6 bases in between. This CDR3 is CASSQDVVTQYF. For the CDR3, the DNA is TGCGCCAGCAGCCAAGATGTGGTTACGCAGTATTTT.

The sample holds a few counts of this clone. CDR3 residues: CASSSLGDSDTQYF. The CDR3 DNA is TGTGCCAGCAGTTCCCTGGGGGACTCAGATACGCAGTATTTT. V gene TRBV6-5 combines with J gene TRBJ2-3; maybe TRBD2 (6 bases). Between the trimmed V and J ends, which lost 4 bases and 4 bases, there was a span of 12 bases. The CDR3 loop spans 14 amino acids. Germline values: CDR1 MNHEY, CDR2 SVGAGI.

The V call is TRBV7-9, the J call TRBJ2-2; D remains unclear. The CDR3 is 14 amino acids. The V gene lost 4 bases and the J gene lost 0 bases, with 6 bases spanning the gap. Germline assignment: CDR1 SEHNR and CDR2 FQNEAQ (reference sequence). CDR3 nucleotide sequence: TGTGCCAGCAGCTACGGAACGAACACCGGGGAGCTGTTTTTT. This sequence encodes CASSYGTNTGELFF.